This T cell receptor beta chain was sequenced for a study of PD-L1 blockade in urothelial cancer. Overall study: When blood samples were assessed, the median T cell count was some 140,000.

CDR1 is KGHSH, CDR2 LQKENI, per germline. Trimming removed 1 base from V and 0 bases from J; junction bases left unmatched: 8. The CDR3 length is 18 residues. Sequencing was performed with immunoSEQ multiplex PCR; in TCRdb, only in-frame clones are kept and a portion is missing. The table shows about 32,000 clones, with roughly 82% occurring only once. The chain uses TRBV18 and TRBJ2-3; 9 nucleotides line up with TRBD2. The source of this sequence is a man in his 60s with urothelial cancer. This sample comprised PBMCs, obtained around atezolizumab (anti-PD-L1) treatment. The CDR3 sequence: CASSPLSPSGASTDTQYF. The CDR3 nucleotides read TGTGCCAGCTCACCACTAAGTCCTAGCGGGGCCAGCACAGATACGCAGTATTTT.